This paragraph reports one T cell receptor beta chain. This specimen comes from a study of blood T cells in healthy people across ages. V lost 4 bases and J lost 1; bases outside the gene matches: 4. The CDR3 consists of 14 residues. Germline lookup yields CDR1 SGHAT and CDR2 FQNNGV. The authors ran a second PCR of about 7 to 12 cycles using a sample-barcoded 5' primer and a J-beta primer mix. One entry per CDR3 protein results from TCRdb running MiXCR on the 5' RACE reads. The sample yields 780,000 or so distinct CDR3 sequences, just over 55% seen once. The sample comprised blood. This clonotype was sampled from a man between 35 and 55 years old in good health. This chain links TRBV11-2 with TRBJ2-7; TRBD1 aligns across 7 bases. The CDR3 DNA sequence: TGTGCCAGCAGCTCATACAGGGGATCCTACGAGCAGTACTTC. Its protein is CASSSYRGSYEQYF.